The rows below give T cell receptor beta chains drawn from one sample of a study of beta chain features in type 1 diabetes. Libraries were prepared by immunoSEQ multiplex PCR; TCRdb keeps only in-frame clonotypes and omits some of them. This table holds 300,000 to 350,000 clones, 9.3% found once. The specimen sequenced was central memory CD4+ T cells from blood. Receptors originate from a man aged 25-40 years with type 1 diabetes. Each CDR3 is given with its conserved first and last residue. Fields, in order: CDR3 length, V gene, clone size, J gene, D gene, CDR3 protein, CDR3 DNA. A D gene is named only where the DNA matches it firmly. The size entry is marked missing in some rows and otherwise reads once, few, many or a size class.

length: 15; V: TRBV2; size: -; J: TRBJ1-5; D: TRBD1; CDR3: CASSEQGQSNQPQHF; DNA: TGTGCCAGCAGTGAACAGGGACAGAGCAATCAGCCCCAGCATTTT
length: 14; V: TRBV7-2; size: few; J: TRBJ2-4; D: -; CDR3: CASSSLGWGNIQYF; DNA: TGTGCCAGCAGCTCCTTGGGATGGGGTAACATTCAGTACTTC
length: 15; V: TRBV7-9; size: -; J: TRBJ1-4; D: TRBD1; CDR3: CASSSTRGLREKLFF; DNA: TGTGCCAGCAGCTCGACAAGGGGGCTAAGGGAAAAACTGTTTTTT
length: 14; V: TRBV5-8; size: few; J: TRBJ2-4; D: -; CDR3: CASSLHTTKNIQYF; DNA: TGTGCCAGCAGCTTGCACACGACCAAAAACATTCAGTACTTC
length: 12; V: TRBV19; size: few; J: TRBJ1-2; D: -; CDR3: CASSDGPYGYTF; DNA: TGTGCCAGTTCGGACGGACCCTATGGCTACACCTTC
length: 15; V: TRBV29-1; size: many; J: TRBJ1-4; D: TRBD1; CDR3: CSVGLFQGVGEKLFF; DNA: TGCAGCGTTGGCCTCTTTCAGGGGGTTGGCGAAAAACTGTTTTTT
length: 15; V: TRBV5-6; size: few; J: TRBJ2-7; D: TRBD2; CDR3: CASSLVASGRHEQYF; DNA: TGTGCCAGCAGCTTGGTAGCTAGCGGGCGCCACGAGCAGTACTTC
length: 17; V: TRBV7-2; size: -; J: TRBJ2-3; D: TRBD2; CDR3: CASSLGISGGHTDTQYF; DNA: TGTGCCAGCAGCTTAGGGATTAGCGGGGGGCACACAGATACGCAGTATTTT
length: 13; V: TRBV4-3; size: few; J: TRBJ1-1; D: -; CDR3: CASSLQMNTEAFF; DNA: TGCGCCAGCAGCCTCCAAATGAACACTGAAGCTTTCTTT
length: 14; V: TRBV30; size: -; J: TRBJ2-7; D: TRBD2; CDR3: CAWSRGGSSYEQYF; DNA: TGTGCCTGGTCGCGGGGGGGAAGCTCCTACGAGCAGTACTTC
length: 14; V: TRBV27; size: -; J: TRBJ2-3; D: -; CDR3: CASSSLRTTDTQYF; DNA: TGTGCCAGCAGTTCCCTCAGGACGACAGATACGCAGTATTTT
length: 15; V: TRBV30; size: few; J: TRBJ1-2; D: -; CDR3: CAWSDRALANYGYTF; DNA: TGTGCCTGGAGTGACAGGGCCCTAGCTAACTATGGCTACACCTTC
length: 12; V: TRBV10-3; size: many; J: TRBJ2-3; D: -; CDR3: CAISASPDTQYF; DNA: TGTGCCATCAGTGCTTCTCCAGATACGCAGTATTTT
length: 13; V: TRBV30; size: few; J: TRBJ1-2; D: TRBD1; CDR3: CAWSTGEDYGYTF; DNA: TGTGCCTGGAGTACAGGGGAGGACTATGGCTACACCTTC
length: 14; V: TRBV29-1; size: few; J: TRBJ2-4; D: -; CDR3: CSADTGEGANIQYF; DNA: TGCAGCGCCGATACGGGGGAGGGGGCAAACATTCAGTACTTC
length: 13; V: TRBV6-6; size: few; J: TRBJ1-3; D: -; CDR3: CASSYRAGNTIYF; DNA: TGTGCCAGCAGTTACAGGGCTGGAAACACCATATATTTT
length: 14; V: TRBV7-9; size: many; J: TRBJ1-4; D: -; CDR3: CASSERTTNEKLFF; DNA: TGTGCCAGCAGCGAGCGAACAACTAATGAAAAACTGTTTTTT
length: 13; V: TRBV19; size: many; J: TRBJ2-5; D: TRBD1; CDR3: CASSGTDQETQYF; DNA: TGTGCCAGTTCCGGGACAGACCAAGAGACCCAGTACTTC
length: 14; V: TRBV27; size: few; J: TRBJ2-1; D: -; CDR3: CASSSDPSYNEQFF; DNA: TGTGCCAGCAGTTCCGATCCCTCCTACAATGAGCAGTTCTTC
length: 15; V: TRBV2; size: -; J: TRBJ2-5; D: -; CDR3: CASSEPGGGEETQYF; DNA: TGTGCCAGCAGTGAACCAGGAGGAGGGGAAGAGACCCAGTACTTC
length: 14; V: TRBV7-2; size: -; J: TRBJ2-5; D: -; CDR3: CASREWDSVETQYF; DNA: TGTGCCAGCAGGGAATGGGACTCCGTCGAGACCCAGTACTTC
length: 15; V: TRBV6-5; size: many; J: TRBJ1-2; D: TRBD1; CDR3: CASSYRTGGRDGYTF; DNA: TGTGCCAGCAGTTACCGGACAGGGGGTCGCGATGGCTACACCTTC
length: 15; V: TRBV4-3; size: -; J: TRBJ1-6; D: -; CDR3: CASSQESGNNSPLHF; DNA: TGCGCCAGCAGCCAAGAGAGCGGGAATAATTCACCCCTCCACTTT
length: 16; V: TRBV4-3; size: -; J: TRBJ2-7; D: -; CDR3: CASSQEGPPLAYEQYF; DNA: TGCGCCAGCAGCCAAGAGGGACCTCCATTGGCCTACGAGCAGTACTTC
length: 16; V: TRBV5-8; size: -; J: TRBJ1-3; D: -; CDR3: CASSAARVFSGNTIYF; DNA: TGTGCCAGCAGCGCGGCACGTGTTTTCTCTGGAAACACCATATATTTT
length: 13; V: TRBV2; size: -; J: TRBJ1-5; D: -; CDR3: CASSVGANQPQHF; DNA: TGTGCCAGCAGTGTTGGAGCTAATCAGCCCCAGCATTTT
length: 12; V: TRBV7-8; size: -; J: TRBJ2-3; D: -; CDR3: CASSSTTRTQYF; DNA: TGTGCCAGCAGCTCTACCACGCGTACGCAGTATTTT
length: 13; V: TRBV18; size: few; J: TRBJ2-7; D: -; CDR3: CASSPTEAYEQYF; DNA: TGTGCCAGCTCACCGACAGAGGCCTACGAGCAGTACTTC
length: 15; V: TRBV15; size: few; J: TRBJ1-2; D: -; CDR3: CATSGAGTSNYGYTF; DNA: TGTGCCACCAGCGGGGCCGGAACCTCTAACTATGGCTACACCTTC
length: 13; V: TRBV5-1; size: -; J: TRBJ2-3; D: -; CDR3: CASSEGHSDTQYF; DNA: TGCGCCAGCAGCGAGGGCCACTCGGATACGCAGTATTTT
length: 13; V: TRBV7-2; size: few; J: TRBJ2-1; D: -; CDR3: CASSLGQINEQFF; DNA: TGTGCCAGCAGCCTTGGACAGATCAATGAGCAGTTCTTC
length: 13; V: TRBV7-6; size: few; J: TRBJ1-1; D: TRBD1; CDR3: CASSPLQGAEAFF; DNA: TGTGCCAGCAGCCCCCTTCAGGGGGCTGAAGCTTTCTTT
length: 18; V: TRBV7-2; size: -; J: TRBJ2-5; D: -; CDR3: CASSLVEGARGGLETQYF; DNA: TGTGCCAGCAGCTTAGTGGAAGGAGCCAGGGGCGGTTTGGAGACCCAGTACTTC
length: 16; V: TRBV28; size: few; J: TRBJ1-5; D: -; CDR3: CASRDGHLSSNQPQHF; DNA: TGTGCCAGCAGGGATGGACACCTCAGCAGCAATCAGCCCCAGCATTTT
length: 12; V: TRBV7-6; size: -; J: TRBJ2-7; D: -; CDR3: CASSLDAGEQYF; DNA: TGTGCCAGCAGCTTAGATGCGGGCGAGCAGTACTTC
length: 13; V: TRBV5-1; size: -; J: TRBJ1-6; D: -; CDR3: CASSLDIHSPLHF; DNA: TGCGCCAGCAGCTTAGACATTCATTCACCCCTCCACTTT
length: 14; V: TRBV9; size: few; J: TRBJ1-2; D: -; CDR3: CASSTPGINYGYTF; DNA: TGTGCCAGCAGCACACCAGGGATTAACTATGGCTACACCTTC
length: 14; V: TRBV28; size: few; J: TRBJ1-2; D: -; CDR3: CASSPGQQNYGYTF; DNA: TGTGCCAGCAGTCCGGGACAACAGAACTATGGCTACACCTTC
length: 12; V: TRBV2; size: -; J: TRBJ2-3; D: -; CDR3: CASSVGTDTQYF; DNA: TGTGCCAGCAGTGTTGGGACAGATACGCAGTATTTT
length: 15; V: TRBV5-1; size: -; J: TRBJ1-5; D: -; CDR3: CASSISTGVNQPQHF; DNA: TGCGCCAGCAGCATATCGACAGGAGTTAATCAGCCCCAGCATTTT
length: 17; V: TRBV7-8; size: -; J: TRBJ2-5; D: TRBD2; CDR3: CASSLGGGGASRETQYF; DNA: TGTGCCAGCAGCTTAGGTGGCGGGGGGGCGTCTCGGGAGACCCAGTACTTC
length: 15; V: TRBV28; size: -; J: TRBJ1-2; D: -; CDR3: CASTPERARNYGYTF; DNA: TGTGCCAGCACTCCAGAACGGGCTCGTAACTATGGCTACACCTTC
length: 14; V: TRBV28; size: -; J: TRBJ2-7; D: -; CDR3: CASSLPGGRYEQYF; DNA: TGTGCCAGCAGTTTGCCCGGCGGGCGATACGAGCAGTACTTC
length: 14; V: TRBV9; size: few; J: TRBJ2-4; D: -; CDR3: CASSVDATKNIQYF; DNA: TGTGCCAGCAGCGTAGATGCTACCAAAAACATTCAGTACTTC
length: 13; V: TRBV11-2; size: -; J: TRBJ1-5; D: -; CDR3: CASSLFPNQPQHF; DNA: TGTGCCAGCAGCTTGTTCCCCAATCAGCCCCAGCATTTT
length: 14; V: TRBV10-3; size: many; J: TRBJ2-3; D: -; CDR3: CAISSEAGSDTQYF; DNA: TGTGCCATCTCCTCTGAGGCAGGTTCAGATACGCAGTATTTT
length: 13; V: TRBV7-8; size: many; J: TRBJ2-5; D: -; CDR3: CASSPSYKETQYF; DNA: TGTGCCAGCAGCCCCTCGTACAAAGAGACCCAGTACTTC
length: 16; V: TRBV5-1; size: many; J: TRBJ2-3; D: TRBD2; CDR3: CASSFGLAGGTDTQYF; DNA: TGCGCCAGCAGCTTTGGACTAGCGGGGGGCACAGATACGCAGTATTTT
length: 13; V: TRBV2; size: few; J: TRBJ2-5; D: -; CDR3: CASSANRRETQYF; DNA: TGTGCCAGCAGTGCTAACAGAAGGGAGACCCAGTACTTC
length: 13; V: TRBV4-1; size: few; J: TRBJ2-2; D: -; CDR3: CASSQDSVGTTFF; DNA: TGCGCCAGCAGCCAAGATAGTGTAGGGACGACGTTTTTT
length: 14; V: TRBV27; size: few; J: TRBJ2-7; D: TRBD1; CDR3: CASRISDRAYEQYF; DNA: TGTGCCAGCAGAATATCTGACAGGGCCTACGAGCAGTACTTC
length: 12; V: TRBV27; size: -; J: TRBJ1-1; D: TRBD1; CDR3: CAARGLDTEAFF; DNA: TGTGCCGCCAGGGGGCTCGACACTGAAGCTTTCTTT